Described below is a single TCR beta chain sequence and its context. No cognate antigen has been identified for it. No much larger clone exists at a distance of one base, and base qualities are not known. The data are from a study of control samples from healthy donors and cancer patients (TCRdb year 2020). The CDR3 sequence holds 17 residues, the cysteine and phenylalanine included. The sequence is cut down to CDR3 DNA, 51 bases in frame from base 1. Libraries were constructed by the immunoSEQ multiplex PCR assay. Drawn from immuneACCESS, this table holds only the in-frame rearrangements with V and J called that TCRdb kept. Clones are partly lost; checked studies trace under half to an unresolved V gene and leave the rest unexplained. For this sample there are 190,000 or so clones; 85% to 95% appear just once. More than 1.1% of the sample belongs to the ten largest clones.

The source of this sequence is a man aged 18 to 30 in good health. Sequenced: blood. The chain links TRBV21-1 with TRBJ2-2; the table's D call TRBD1 went unverified against the DNA. TRBV21-1 is reported as a pseudogene. The bases are TGTGCCAGCAGCAAAATCCGGACAGGGTATTGCATCGGGGAGCTGTTTTTT. This sequence encodes CASSKIRTGYCIGELFF.